This T cell receptor beta chain was captured in a study of cytomegalovirus exposure and HLA in healthy donors. The CDR3 consists of 12 residues. Germline lookup yields CDR1 SQVTM and CDR2 ANQGSEA. The V end lost 3 bases, the J end lost 4 bases, and 7 bases lay between the germline ends. The PCR employed 60 Vbeta primers together with 13 Jbeta primers. Measured with immunoSEQ multiplex PCR; TCRdb has only the in-frame clones, and not every one. The profile shows 75,000 to 90,000 clones, around 85% of them singletons. The specimen sequenced was PBMCs. The receptor was isolated from a man in his forties in good health and CMV-seropositive. This chain uses TRBV29-1 with TRBJ2-1, with unresolved D. The DNA for the CDR3 is TGCAGCGTTGACAGACAATACAATGAGCAGTTCTTC. It yields the protein CSVDRQYNEQFF.